The present T cell receptor (beta chain) was sequenced within a study of T cell responses to AZD1222 COVID-19 vaccine. Here immunoSEQ multiplex PCR was the method, and the copy in TCRdb shows in-frame clones only, minus some. This table holds about 110,000 clones, roughly 93% found once. Details on this clone: What it binds is not known.

Study results and limitations: Within unmutated variant regions lay the reported targets of nearly half of spike-specific TCRs. No repertoire was sampled before or during the peak T cell response, only after it.

This CDR3 spans 16 amino acids. Between the trimmed V and J ends, which lost 2 bases and 3 bases, there was a span of 16 bases. Germline-derived CDR1 and CDR2 are LNHDA and SQIVND (reference sequence). The TCR comes from an adult who received the AZD1222 COVID-19 vaccine. This chain uses TRBV19 with TRBJ1-1, with D maybe TRBD1 (6 bases). Specimen: peripheral blood, collected 28 days after the second AZD1222 dose. This CDR3 reads CASSITPRQVHTEAFF. The CDR3 coding sequence is TGTGCCAGTAGTATAACGCCTAGACAGGTACACACTGAAGCTTTCTTT.